Below, 14 T cell receptor beta chains from the same sample are listed, as sequenced in a study of neurological immune-mediated disorders. TCRdb re-called the 5' RACE reads with MiXCR, one entry per CDR3 protein. The data show 43,000 or so distinct CDR3 sequences, roughly 14% seen once. As to time point: longitudinal time-point 3. Sequenced input: PBMCs. Receptors originate from a man under 40 in good health.

The table lists this clonotype with a few counts. CDR3 in amino acids: CASSLGASGGLNEQFF. The CDR3 bases are TGCGCCAGCAGCTTGGGAGCTAGCGGAGGGCTCAATGAGCAGTTCTTC. The chain carries TRBV5-1 and TRBJ2-1; 7 bases fit TRBD2. The CDR3 spans 16 residues. V was pared by 0 bases and J by 6 bases, with 9 bases of the junction left unmatched. Germline CDR1 is SGHRS and CDR2 is YFSETQ.

This clonotype was counted many times. V and J are TRBV6-1 and TRBJ2-1, with 11 bases identical to TRBD2. The junction had 10 bases not matched to a gene; V was cut back by 8 bases and J by 1 base. Germline CDR1 and CDR2: MNHNS and SASEGT. The CDR3 length is 17 residues. CDR3 residues: CASHGASGRSSYNEQFF. CDR3 nucleotide sequence: TGTGCCAGCCATGGGGCTAGCGGGAGGTCTTCCTACAATGAGCAGTTCTTC.

This clonotype was picked up a small number of times. The chain employs TRBV7-2 and TRBJ1-2; 8 bases line up with TRBD1. The junction had 16 bases not matched to a gene; V was cut back by 5 bases and J by 8 bases. This CDR3 spans 16 amino acids. CDR1 and CDR2 from the germline V gene are SGHTA and FQGNSA. The CDR3 bases are TGTGCCAGCAGCGCGGGCGGACAGGGACCGATTTACGGCTACACCTTC. This encodes CASSAGGQGPIYGYTF.

The sample holds many counts of this clonotype. J is TRBJ2-7 and V is TRBV20-1; 8 bases fit TRBD1. Looked up from germline, CDR1 is DFQATT and CDR2 is SNEGSKA (reference sequence). The J segment lost 5 bases and the V segment lost 1 base, leaving 16 bases of the junction unmatched. The CDR3 totals 17 residues. CDR3 sequence (DNA): TGCAGTGCTAGAGGTGGGGCCACCACGGGACAGGACCACGAGCAGTACTTC. Protein sequence: CSARGGATTGQDHEQYF.

This clonotype appeared many times. V is TRBV28 and J is TRBJ2-7, with 12 bases aligning to TRBD2. CDR3 length: 14 residues. Germline V gene lookup returns CDR1 MDHEN and CDR2 SYDVKM. The V segment lost 5 bases and the J segment 3 bases; nucleotides outside the gene matches: 2. The CDR3 DNA reads as TGTGCCAGCAGTCGGACTAGCGGGAACTACGAGCAGTACTTC. Amino acids: CASSRTSGNYEQYF.

This clonotype showed up many times. J is TRBJ2-3 and V is TRBV15; D tentatively reads TRBD1 or TRBD2 (5 bases each). The CDR3 extends over 14 amino acids. Germline V gives CDR1 LNHNV, CDR2 YYDKDF (reference sequence). Trimming removed 8 bases from V and 1 base from J, with 13 bases in between. The CDR3 loop reads CATRGDGGTDTQYF. CDR3 bases: TGTGCCACCCGGGGCGATGGGGGCACAGATACGCAGTATTTT.

This clonotype was recorded many times. The chain is built from TRBV29-1 and TRBJ2-3; 7 bases are shared with TRBD1. CDR1 and CDR2 from the germline V gene are SQVTM and ANQGSEA. There are 17 residues in the CDR3. The CDR3 reads CSPRRLTGAHGTDTQYF. The CDR3 region has the DNA TGCTCCCCGAGGAGGTTAACAGGGGCGCACGGCACAGATACGCAGTATTTT.

This clonotype has at least ten counts. V is TRBV20-1 and J is TRBJ2-7; possibly TRBD2 for D (6 bases). Germline values: CDR1 DFQATT, CDR2 SNEGSKA (reference sequence). This CDR3 comprises 12 residues. V was pared by 6 bases and J by 4 bases, with 13 bases between. CDR3 loop: CSALASPYEQYF. The CDR3 DNA reads TGCAGTGCCCTAGCGTCTCCGTACGAGCAGTACTTC.

This clonotype was recorded many times. The rearrangement uses TRBV5-5 and TRBJ2-1; a possible D gene is TRBD2 (6 bases). The V end was cut by 0 bases, the J end by 15 bases, with 16 bases between. CDR1 SGHKS and CDR2 YYEKEE come from the germline V gene (reference sequence). The CDR3 extends over 13 amino acids. The CDR3 DNA follows: TGTGCCAGCAGCTTGGCCGGACTAACCGAGGGGTTCTTC. Translation gives CASSLAGLTEGFF.

This clonotype has a count of ten or more. The rearrangement uses TRBV29-1 and TRBJ1-2, with D possibly TRBD1 on 6 matching bases. The CDR3 runs to 15 residues. Germline CDR1 reads SQVTM; CDR2 reads ANQGSEA. V gave up 4 bases and J gave up 8 bases, with 23 bases separating them. The CDR3 DNA reads TGCAGCGTTGCCCGGGGGGGCGGAGGACGAGAAGGCTACACCTTC. It codes for CSVARGGGGREGYTF.

This clonotype has at least ten counts. The chain is built from TRBV29-1 and TRBJ2-5, with D tentatively TRBD1 or TRBD2 (5 bases each). This CDR3 contains 13 residues. CDR1 and CDR2 from the germline V gene are SQVTM and ANQGSEA. V was clipped by 4 bases and J by 3 bases, with 12 bases between them. The CDR3: CSVVGTVKETQYF. CDR3 bases: TGCAGCGTTGTGGGGACCGTGAAAGAGACCCAGTACTTC. Based on the CDR3 plus reference TRBV29-1 and TRBJ2-5, the full variable domain is SAVISQKPSRDICQRGTSLTIQCQVDSQVTMMFWYRQQPGQSLTLIATANQGSEATYESGFVIDKFPISRPNLTFSTLTVSNMSPEDSSIYLCSVVGTVKETQYFGPGTRLLVL.

This clonotype was seen many times. This chain uses TRBV9 with TRBJ1-1; 8 nucleotides agree with TRBD1. The CDR3 consists of 13 residues. CDR1 is SGDLS and CDR2 is YYNGEE in the germline V gene. The junction had 1 base not matched to a gene; V was cut back by 2 bases and J by 4 bases. CDR3 residues: CASSVTGGTEAFF. DNA of the CDR3: TGTGCCAGCAGCGTCACAGGGGGCACTGAAGCTTTCTTT.

This clonotype has at least ten counts. This chain links TRBV27 with TRBJ1-5; 8 bases agree with TRBD1. The CDR3 is 15 residues long. Trimming cost V 4 bases and J 1 base; bases outside gene matches: 3. Germline V gene lookup returns CDR1 MNHEY and CDR2 SMNVEV (reference sequence). CDR3 residues: CASSSRQGSNQPQHF. The CDR3 region has the DNA TGTGCCAGCAGTTCACGACAGGGGAGCAATCAGCCCCAGCATTTT.

The rearrangement links TRBV10-1 to TRBJ2-1; 8 bases are shared with TRBD1. Trimming took 5 bases from V and 6 from J; bases not matched to a gene: 9. CDR3 length equals 15 residues. CDR1 and CDR2 (germline): WNHNN, SYGVQD (reference sequence). CDR3 sequence reads: CASSTDRVVGNEQFF. CDR3 bases: TGCGCCAGCAGTACGGACAGGGTGGTAGGCAATGAGCAGTTCTTC.